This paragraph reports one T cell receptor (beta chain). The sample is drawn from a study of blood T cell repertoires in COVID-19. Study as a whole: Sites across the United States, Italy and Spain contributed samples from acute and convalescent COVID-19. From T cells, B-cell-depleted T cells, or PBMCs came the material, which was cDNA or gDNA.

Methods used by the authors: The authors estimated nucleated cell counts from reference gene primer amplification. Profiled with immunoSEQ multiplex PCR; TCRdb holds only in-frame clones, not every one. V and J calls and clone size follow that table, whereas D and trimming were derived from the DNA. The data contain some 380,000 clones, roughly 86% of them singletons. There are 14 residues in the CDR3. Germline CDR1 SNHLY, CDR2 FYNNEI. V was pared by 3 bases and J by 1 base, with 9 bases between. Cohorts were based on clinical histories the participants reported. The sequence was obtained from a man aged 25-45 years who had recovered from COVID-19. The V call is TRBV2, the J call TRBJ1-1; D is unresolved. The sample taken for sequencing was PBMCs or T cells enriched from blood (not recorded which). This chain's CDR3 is CASSDAGGNTEAFF. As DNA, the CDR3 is TGTGCCAGCAGTGACGCGGGAGGGAACACTGAAGCTTTCTTT.